These 24 T cell receptor beta chains came from one sample sequenced in a study of identical twins. TCRdb itself ran the 5' RACE reads through MiXCR, one entry per CDR3 protein. This table holds about 240,000 distinct CDR3 sequences, over 9.5% found once. The sample taken for sequencing was memory T cells sorted from blood. The receptors were gathered from a man in his fifties in good health.

This clonotype was seen many times. The chain joins TRBV6-1 to TRBJ1-2; D is unclear. V was shortened by 4 bases and J by 4 bases, with 7 bases between the two germline ends. Germline-derived CDR1 and CDR2 are MNHNS and SASEGT. The CDR3 covers 12 residues. CDR3 protein: CASSGRLYGYTF. CDR3 bases: TGTGCCAGCAGTGGAAGACTCTATGGCTACACCTTC.

This clonotype was picked up a small number of times. The DNA for the CDR3 is TGCAGTGTCGACCCGACAGGGGGGGGGGATGAGCAGTTCTTC. The encoded protein is CSVDPTGGGDEQFF. The chain links TRBV20-1 to TRBJ2-1; TRBD1 matches at 9 bases. The germline V gene encodes CDR1 DFQATT and CDR2 SNEGSKA (reference sequence). The CDR3 totals 14 residues. V was pared by 7 bases and J by 8 bases, with 12 bases of the junction left unmatched.

This clonotype occurred a few times. The CDR3 region is CASSLAETSYEQFF. The CDR3, as DNA: TGTGCCAGCAGCTTAGCGGAGACTTCCTATGAGCAGTTCTTC. The rearrangement links TRBV7-8 to TRBJ2-1; D remains unclear. The CDR3 covers 14 residues. The V gene's germline CDR1 is SGHVS and CDR2 FQNEAQ. Trimming removed 0 bases from V and 8 bases from J, with 11 bases in between.

This clonotype came up a few times. The chain combines TRBV12-3 or TRBV12-4 with TRBJ2-3, with 9 bases fitting TRBD1. The CDR3 consists of 16 residues. The junction had 8 bases not matched to a gene; V was cut back by 2 bases and J by 5 bases. The CDR3 is CASSLYGDREGDTQYF. CDR3 bases: TGTGCCAGCAGTTTATATGGGGACAGGGAAGGAGATACGCAGTATTTT.

The chain carries TRBV3-1 and TRBJ2-1; a weak D match, TRBD2 (6 bases). Germline CDR1 is LGHDT and CDR2 is YNNKEL (reference sequence). This CDR3 contains 19 residues. V was shortened by 6 bases and J by 0 bases, with 24 bases between the two germline ends. The CDR3 is CASSRFSISGQSSYNEQFF. CDR3 nucleotide sequence: TGTGCCAGCAGTCGCTTCAGTATTAGCGGTCAAAGCTCCTACAATGAGCAGTTCTTC.

This clonotype has a count of ten or more. V gene TRBV21-1 combines with J gene TRBJ2-7. TRBV21-1 is tagged as a pseudogene. This CDR3 is 13 amino acids long. CDR3 in amino acids: CASSTGRRYEQYF. The CDR3 nucleotides are TGTGCCAGCAGCACCGGCCGCCGCTACGAGCAGTACTTC.

This clonotype was seen only a few times. This chain uses TRBV6-5 with TRBJ1-1; no clear D gene. Per germline, CDR1 MNHEY and CDR2 SVGAGI. The CDR3 is made up of 15 amino acids. V gave up 6 bases and J gave up 5 bases, with 19 bases separating them. CDR3 nucleotide sequence: TGTGCCAGCAGCTACGTCCGACGGGCCGGGACTGAAGCTTTCTTT. Translating gives CASSYVRRAGTEAFF.

This clonotype was observed a few times. V usage is TRBV20-1 and J usage is TRBJ2-1; D assignment may be TRBD1 or TRBD2 (6 bases each). The germline V gene encodes CDR1 DFQATT and CDR2 SNEGSKA (reference sequence). V gave up 6 bases and J gave up 7 bases, with 19 bases separating them. The CDR3 extends over 14 amino acids. The CDR3 DNA sequence: TGCAGTGCCAACTTGGGGGGTCAGGGGAATGAGCAGTTCTTC. Protein product: CSANLGGQGNEQFF.

In this sample, this clonotype turned up many times. The chain combines TRBV29-1 with TRBJ2-7; unclear D gene. Germline V lookup: CDR1 SQVTM, CDR2 ANQGSEA. V lost 5 bases and J 0 bases, leaving 11 bases between the germline ends. This CDR3 spans 13 amino acids. The CDR3 reads CSVSRSSSYEQYF. CDR3 coding DNA: TGCAGCGTTTCCCGGTCAAGCTCCTACGAGCAGTACTTC.

The chain has TRBV28 and TRBJ1-5; D unresolved. CDR1 and CDR2 (germline): MDHEN, SYDVKM. This CDR3 has 14 amino acids. With 5 bases removed from V and 0 bases from J, the gap between germline ends came to 8 bases. CDR3 sequence: CASSDIYSNQPQHF. The CDR3 region has the DNA TGTGCCAGCAGTGACATCTATAGCAATCAGCCCCAGCATTTT.

The CDR3 DNA reads TGTGCCAGCAGCCCGAACTGGAACACCGGGGAGCTGTTTTTT. Its translation: CASSPNWNTGELFF. The chain joins TRBV7-9 to TRBJ2-2; D unresolved. V was clipped by 5 bases and J by 1 base, with 8 bases between them. The CDR3 is made up of 14 amino acids. CDR1 and CDR2 (germline): SEHNR, FQNEAQ (reference sequence). Full variable domain (rest looked up from reference TRBV7-9 and TRBJ2-2): DTGVSQNPRHKITKRGQNVTFRCDPISEHNRLYWYRQTLGQGPEFLTYFQNEAQLEKSRLLSDRFSAERPKGSFSTLEIQRTEQGDSAMYLCASSPNWNTGELFFGEGSRLTVL.

This clonotype was detected only a few times. The V call is TRBV7-2, the J call TRBJ1-5; D uncertain. This CDR3 region has 15 residues. The V and J ends lost 1 base and 5 bases respectively, with 12 bases between them. The germline CDR1 and CDR2 sequences are SGHTA and FQGNSA. Here the CDR3 reads CASSLGGSFYQPQHF. CDR3 in DNA: TGTGCCAGCAGCTTAGGAGGCTCCTTTTATCAGCCCCAGCATTTT.

V and J are TRBV4-2 and TRBJ2-1; 8 bases fit TRBD2. CDR1 is LGHNA and CDR2 is YNFKEQ in the germline V gene. This CDR3 contains 15 residues. V was pared by 4 bases and J by 9 bases, with 11 bases of the junction left unmatched. The CDR3 DNA sequence: TGTGCCAGCAGCCTTAGCGGGGATGACCGGGGTGAGCAGTTCTTC. Encoded protein: CASSLSGDDRGEQFF.

This clonotype was counted ten times or more. The genes are TRBV4-3 and TRBJ1-1; D may be TRBD1 (6 bases). The length of the CDR3 is 16 residues. Per the germline V gene, CDR1 is LGHNA and CDR2 is YSLEER. V was shortened by 0 bases and J by 1 base, with 12 bases between the two germline ends. CDR3 DNA sequence: TGCGCCAGCAGCCAAGAGATAGGGGGGGAGAACACTGAAGCTTTCTTT. The encoded protein is CASSQEIGGENTEAFF.

The sample holds many counts of this clonotype. This chain uses TRBV5-6 with TRBJ2-6, with 9 positions matching TRBD1. CDR1 and CDR2 (germline): SGHDT, YYEEEE. The CDR3 runs to 18 residues. The V and J ends lost 3 bases and 0 bases, in that order; junction bases with no gene match: 7. CDR3 region: CASSSPRDRASGANVLTF. In DNA form, the CDR3 reads TGTGCCAGCAGCTCACCCCGGGACAGGGCCTCTGGGGCCAACGTCCTGACTTTC.

This clonotype was observed many times. V gene TRBV6-2 or TRBV6-3 combines with J gene TRBJ2-1, with D possibly TRBD1 on 6 matching bases. In germline, CDR1 is MNHEY, CDR2 SVGEGT. CDR3 length equals 14 residues. V was shortened by 6 bases and J by 2 bases, with 11 bases between the two germline ends. The CDR3 DNA follows: TGTGCCAGCAGGCCCCGGGACACCTACAATGAGCAGTTCTTC. It yields the protein CASRPRDTYNEQFF.

This rearrangement joins TRBV5-1 to TRBJ2-3; D assignment may be TRBD1 or TRBD2 (5 bases each). The V and J ends lost 4 bases and 2 bases respectively, with 11 bases between them. CDR3 size: 14 residues. Germline values: CDR1 SGHRS, CDR2 YFSETQ. This chain's CDR3 is CASSLQGPTDTQYF. The CDR3 DNA sequence: TGCGCCAGCAGCCTTCAGGGACCCACAGATACGCAGTATTTT. The full variable domain, in which reference TRBV5-1 and TRBJ2-3 provide the parts outside the CDR3, is KAGVTQTPRYLIKTRGQQVTLSCSPISGHRSVSWYQQTPGQGLQFLFEYFSETQRNKGNFPGRFSGRQFSNSRSEMNVSTLELGDSALYLCASSLQGPTDTQYFGPGTRLTVL.

This clonotype showed up just a few times. CDR3 amino acids: CASSVGGSRETQYF. The DNA for the CDR3 is TGTGCCAGCAGCGTAGGTGGCAGTCGAGAGACCCAGTACTTC. The rearrangement joins TRBV9 to TRBJ2-5; D is ambiguous. Germline-derived CDR1 and CDR2 are SGDLS and YYNGEE. V was shortened by 0 bases and J by 4 bases, with 10 bases between the two germline ends. This CDR3 contains 14 residues.

Remarks on this clonotype: Germline and junction disagree at one end, which may indicate a read error. V is TRBV7-2 and J is TRBJ1-1; 9 bases align to TRBD1. Germline V lookup: CDR1 SGHTA, CDR2 FQGNSA. The CDR3 loop spans 14 amino acids. The CDR3 region is CASSRGTGNPEAFF. The CDR3 nucleotides are TGTGCCAGCAGCCGAGGGACAGGGAACCCTGAAGCTTTCTTT.

A note on this clonotype: A much bigger clone sits one base away, suggesting this may be a read error. The V call is TRBV9, the J call TRBJ2-1, with TRBD2 matching over 14 bases. Germline trimming cut 0 bases from V and 6 bases from J; bases unmatched to any gene: 5. Germline V gene sequence: CDR1 SGDLS, CDR2 YYNGEE. This CDR3 contains 17 residues. The CDR3 loop reads CASSVGPTSGRGNEQFF. CDR3 bases: TGTGCCAGCAGCGTAGGACCGACTAGCGGGAGGGGCAATGAGCAGTTCTTC.

CDR3 protein: CASSSSWELFF. In nucleotides, the CDR3 is TGTGCCAGCAGCTCCTCTTGGGAGCTGTTTTTT. The chain joins TRBV11-2 to TRBJ2-2; D is unresolved. This CDR3 has 11 amino acids. The germline V gene has CDR1 SGHAT and CDR2 FQNNGV. Between the trimmed V and J ends, which lost 4 bases and 9 bases, there was a span of 6 bases.

This clonotype has ten or more counts. V usage is TRBV5-1 and J usage is TRBJ2-1; a possible D gene is TRBD2 (5 bases). The V end lost 4 bases, the J end lost 8 bases, and 16 bases lay between the germline ends. Germline lookup yields CDR1 SGHRS and CDR2 YFSETQ. The CDR3 length is 14 residues. CDR3 nucleotides: TGCGCCAGCAGCCTGGACGGGGTCTTTGATGAGCAGTTCTTC. The encoded protein is CASSLDGVFDEQFF.

This clonotype was counted at least ten times. This chain uses TRBV7-2 with TRBJ2-1; no clear D. Trimming took 2 bases from V and 10 from J, leaving 9 bases between them. The CDR3 has 12 amino acids. Germline V gene lookup returns CDR1 SGHTA and CDR2 FQGNSA. CDR3 sequence (DNA): TGTGCCAGCAGCTTAATCGCCCGGGAGCAGTTCTTC. Translated, it gives CASSLIAREQFF.

The chain couples TRBV20-1 to TRBJ2-7, with TRBD2 identical over 12 bases. Germline loops: CDR1 DFQATT, CDR2 SNEGSKA (reference sequence). This CDR3 comprises 16 residues. V lost 1 base, J lost 1 base, and 5 bases stayed unmatched. This chain's CDR3 is CSARGSTSGGSYEQYF. CDR3 nucleotides: TGCAGTGCTAGAGGTTCGACTAGCGGGGGTTCCTACGAGCAGTACTTC.